These 22 T cell receptor beta chains were all obtained from the same sample, sequenced in a study of vaccination and CD4 T cells after COVID-19. An Oncomine TCR Beta short-read assay was used to sequence the DNA from cultured CD4+ T cells. CD4+ T cells were cultured, and genomic DNA was extracted from them. One entry per CDR3 protein, called by TCRdb with MiXCR from the PCR reads. The sample carries about 10,000 distinct CDR3 sequences, roughly a third recorded once. These TCRs are of unknown antigen specificity. Indicated treatment: approximately nine-day PBMC culture with coronavirus spike peptide pools or control peptides (ViraFEST assay). These CD4+ T cells came from an unexposed donor, sampled before the COVID-19 pandemic (2011-2018). Sequenced material: CD4+ T cells from blood, cultured in vitro. These receptors came from a human donor in good health.

The table lists this clonotype with a few counts. The J gene is TRBJ1-6, the V gene TRBV12-3 or TRBV12-4, with TRBD1 matching 7 bases. Trimming at V came to 6 bases and at J to 13 bases, leaving 12 bases not matched to a gene. The CDR3 contains 14 residues. CDR3 amino acids: CASRHDRAQTPLHF. Here the CDR3 DNA reads TGTGCCAGCAGACACGACAGGGCCCAAACTCCCCTCCACTTT.

This chain links TRBV7-6 with TRBJ2-7, with 7 bases aligning to TRBD2. V trimming: 1 base; J trimming: 2 bases; junction bases outside the gene matches: 11. Germline V gives CDR1 SGHVS, CDR2 FNYEAQ. The CDR3 covers 17 residues. The CDR3 region is CASSLVGGGGSAYEQYF. DNA for the CDR3: TGTGCCAGCAGCTTAGTCGGGGGAGGCGGGAGCGCCTACGAGCAGTACTTC.

There are a few counts of this clonotype. The chain is built from TRBV6-2 or TRBV6-3 and TRBJ1-2; the match to TRBD1 covers 7 bases. The CDR3 covers 16 residues. The trim removed 5 bases at V and 4 bases at J, leaving 13 bases unmatched. CDR1 and CDR2 from the germline V gene are MNHEY and SVGEGT. The CDR3 DNA reads as TGTGCCAGCAGTAACCCGTCGACAGGGAGTATCTATGGCTACACCTTC. Translated, it gives CASSNPSTGSIYGYTF.

The V gene is TRBV20-1, the J gene TRBJ1-2; TRBD1 matches 8 bases. The CDR3 length is 14 residues. V lost 2 bases and J lost 7; bases outside the gene matches: 9. Germline loops: CDR1 DFQATT, CDR2 SNEGSKA (reference sequence). The CDR3 sequence: CSARLTQGAGGYTF. The CDR3 region has the DNA TGCAGTGCTAGACTTACTCAGGGGGCGGGTGGCTACACCTTC.

The V call is TRBV19, the J call TRBJ1-2; D gene unclear. The CDR3 runs to 13 residues. CDR1 and CDR2 from the germline V gene are LNHDA and SQIVND (reference sequence). V was clipped by 1 base and J by 7 bases, with 10 bases between them. CDR3 nucleotide sequence: TGTGCCAGTAGTATAGCGGAGGTCGGTGGCTACACCTTC. It codes for CASSIAEVGGYTF. The entire variable domain, with the rest obtained from reference TRBV19 and TRBJ1-2, is as follows: DGGITQSPKYLFRKEGQNVTLSCEQNLNHDAMYWYRQDPGQGLRLIYYSQIVNDFQKGDIAEGYSVSREKKESFPLTVTSAQKNPTAFYLCASSIAEVGGYTFGSGTRLTVV.

Only a few counts were recorded for this clonotype. The CDR3 DNA follows: TGTGCCAGCAGCGCCGCGTTCACAGGGTCGAGCTCCTACGAGCAGTACTTC. Translation gives CASSAAFTGSSSYEQYF. This chain links TRBV28 with TRBJ2-7, with D possibly matching TRBD1 (6 bases). Trimming stripped 6 bases from V and 0 bases from J, with 21 bases between. The CDR3 consists of 17 residues. Germline CDR1 is MDHEN and CDR2 is SYDVKM.

This sequence joins TRBV2 and TRBJ2-7, with 7 bases fitting TRBD1. J lost 3 bases, V lost 7 bases, and 9 bases had no gene match. Looked up from germline, CDR1 is SNHLY and CDR2 is FYNNEI. The CDR3 has 14 amino acids. The CDR3 loop reads CASTGTAAGYEQYF. The CDR3 DNA sequence: TGTGCCAGCACCGGGACAGCCGCCGGCTACGAGCAGTACTTC. The full variable domain, completed using reference TRBV2 and TRBJ2-7, is EPEVTQTPSHQVTQMGQEVILRCVPISNHLYFYWYRQILGQKVEFLVSFYNNEISEKSEIFDDQFSVERPDGSNFTLKIRSTKLEDSAMYFCASTGTAAGYEQYFGPGTRLTVT.

The rearrangement joins TRBV27 to TRBJ1-2; no firm D call. V lost 8 bases, J lost 4 bases, and 11 bases lay in between. Germline-derived CDR1 and CDR2 are MNHEY and SMNVEV (reference sequence). CDR3 length equals 12 residues. The CDR3 here is CASGETFYGYTF. Written as DNA, the CDR3 is TGTGCCAGCGGAGAGACTTTCTATGGCTACACCTTC.

The sample holds one count of this clonotype. The chain employs TRBV14 and TRBJ1-2, with 11 bases that match TRBD1. There are 15 residues in the CDR3. The ends lost 3 bases at V and 4 bases at J; junction bases unmatched: 4. CDR1 and CDR2 from the germline V gene are SGHDN and FVKESK. The CDR3 is CASSQLDRGPYGYTF. CDR3 DNA sequence: TGTGCCAGCAGCCAGCTGGACAGGGGGCCCTATGGCTACACCTTC. Full variable domain (rest looked up from reference TRBV14 and TRBJ1-2): EAGVTQFPSHSVIEKGQTVTLRCDPISGHDNLYWYRRVMGKEIKFLLHFVKESKQDESGMPNNRFLAERTGGTYSTLKVQPAELEDSGVYFCASSQLDRGPYGYTFGSGTRLTVV.

This clonotype was seen more than once but under ten times. This sequence joins TRBV28 and TRBJ2-3; 7 nucleotides match TRBD2. The CDR3 runs 14 residues. V was clipped by 5 bases and J by 1 base; unmatched bases: 3. Germline loops: CDR1 MDHEN, CDR2 SYDVKM. The CDR3 region is CASSKRGGTDTQYF. In nucleotides, the CDR3 is TGTGCCAGCAGTAAGCGGGGCGGCACAGATACGCAGTATTTT.

This clonotype was detected only a few times. This rearrangement joins TRBV27 to TRBJ2-3, with D unresolved. V lost 0 bases and J lost 0, with 4 bases in between. Germline CDR1 reads MNHEY; CDR2 reads SMNVEV (reference sequence). This CDR3 is built from 14 residues. CDR3 DNA sequence: TGTGCCAGCAGTTTATCTTCCAGCACAGATACGCAGTATTTT. Its translation: CASSLSSSTDTQYF.

The chain carries TRBV19 and TRBJ1-5; 12 nucleotides agree with TRBD1. TRBJ2-3 explains the end of the DNA better; the J call may be wrong. Germline CDR1 reads LNHDA; CDR2 reads SQIVND (reference sequence). This CDR3 has 19 amino acids. CDR3 residues: CASRGRGQGAILSNQPQYF. CDR3 DNA: TGTGCCAGTAGGGGGCGGGGACAGGGGGCTATTCTTAGCAATCAGCCCCAGTATTTT.

The chain combines TRBV11-2 with TRBJ2-2; D gene uncertain. Germline CDR1 reads SGHAT; CDR2 reads FQNNGV. Trimming pared 4 bases from V and 7 bases from J, leaving 4 bases between. This CDR3 has 11 amino acids. CDR3 DNA sequence: TGTGCCAGCAGCTGGGACGGGGAGCTGTTTTTT. Translated, it gives CASSWDGELFF.

This clonotype turned up a few times. The chain carries TRBV5-8 and TRBJ2-1; 13 bases agree with TRBD2. The CDR3 runs to 16 residues. Germline lookup yields CDR1 SGHTS and CDR2 YDEGEE. V was clipped by 4 bases and J by 9 bases; unmatched bases: 10. In nucleotides, the CDR3 is TGTGCCAGCAGCCCAGGGACTAGCGGGAAGGGGAGTGAGCAGTTCTTC. It translates to CASSPGTSGKGSEQFF. Based on the CDR3 plus reference TRBV5-8 and TRBJ2-1, the full variable domain is EAGVTQSPTHLIKTRGQQATLRCSPISGHTSVYWYQQALGLGLQFLLWYDEGEERNRGNFPPRFSGRQFPNYSSELNVNALELEDSALYLCASSPGTSGKGSEQFFGPGTRLTVL.

This clonotype occurred a few times. The gene calls are TRBV15 and TRBJ1-5; 8 bases are shared with TRBD1. Germline CDR1 LNHNV, CDR2 YYDKDF (reference sequence). This CDR3 spans 14 amino acids. V lost 3 bases to trimming and J lost 4 bases; unmatched junction nucleotides: 2. The CDR3 sequence is CATSRDRVNQPQHF. The DNA for the CDR3 is TGTGCCACCAGCAGGGACAGGGTAAATCAGCCCCAGCATTTT.

The table lists this clonotype with a few counts. J is TRBJ1-2 and V is TRBV28, with 7 bases matching TRBD1. This CDR3 is 13 amino acids long. J was trimmed by 4 bases and V by 10 bases; bases with no gene match: 9. Germline assignment: CDR1 MDHEN and CDR2 SYDVKM. CDR3 DNA sequence: TGTGCCACCGGATTAGGGGGCATCTATGGCTACACCTTC. It encodes CATGLGGIYGYTF.

This clonotype was observed a few times. The chain employs TRBV11-2 and TRBJ2-5; 7 nucleotides match TRBD1. The CDR3 consists of 15 residues. Germline CDR1 reads SGHAT; CDR2 reads FQNNGV. Trimming at V came to 5 bases and at J to 5 bases, leaving 11 bases not matched to a gene. As DNA, the CDR3 is TGTGCCAGCAGCCCGCGGACAGGTTGGACGGAGACCCAGTACTTC. Its protein is CASSPRTGWTETQYF.

The gene calls are TRBV4-3 and TRBJ2-7, with 9 nucleotides matching TRBD2. The junction had 17 bases not matched to a gene; V was cut back by 8 bases and J by 6 bases. CDR1 is LGHNA, CDR2 YSLEER, per germline. There are 16 residues in the CDR3. CDR3 residues: CASSRVMTSGIGEQYF. The CDR3 nucleotides read TGCGCCAGCTCGAGGGTGATGACTAGCGGCATTGGCGAGCAGTACTTC.

The table lists this clonotype with a few counts. V gene TRBV27 combines with J gene TRBJ2-6; D possibly corresponds to TRBD1 (5 bases). V was cut by 7 bases and J by 0 bases, with 7 bases left in between. The CDR3 contains 14 residues. The germline V gene encodes CDR1 MNHEY and CDR2 SMNVEV (reference sequence). CDR3 sequence: CASMTVSGANVLTF. DNA for the CDR3: TGTGCCAGCATGACAGTCTCTGGGGCCAACGTCCTGACTTTC.

This chain connects TRBV5-6 to TRBJ2-1; D gene ambiguous. In germline, CDR1 is SGHDT, CDR2 YYEEEE. The CDR3 length is 11 residues. Trimming shortened V by 3 bases and J by 5 bases, and 3 bases separated the two germline ends. The DNA for the CDR3 is TGTGCCAGCAGCTGGCACAATGAGCAGTTCTTC. It is translated as CASSWHNEQFF.

This clonotype came up a few times. The chain has TRBV2 and TRBJ1-6; TRBD1 is a possible D gene (5 bases). V lost 2 bases and J lost 9, with 11 bases in between. From germline, CDR1 is SNHLY and CDR2 FYNNEI. CDR3 length: 14 amino acids. As DNA, the CDR3 is TGTGCCAGCAGTGAATCAGGGTTTGCTTCACCCCTCCACTTT. This gives the protein CASSESGFASPLHF.

This clonotype occurred once. The V gene is TRBV12-3 or TRBV12-4, the J gene TRBJ1-1; 9 bases fit TRBD1. J was trimmed by 6 bases and V by 6 bases; bases with no gene match: 8. The CDR3 covers 14 residues. DNA of the CDR3: TGTGCCAGCAGCTTCAACAGGGGGCGGGCTGAAGCTTTCTTT. It translates to CASSFNRGRAEAFF.